These 3 T cell receptor beta chains were sequenced from one sample in a study of T cell responses to AZD1222 COVID-19 vaccine. This table comes from immunoSEQ multiplex PCR, and its TCRdb copy is limited to in-frame clones, with some not included. The table has about 92,000 clones, approximately 84% seen once. The source was peripheral blood, collected on day 0 of AZD1222 vaccination. Receptor source: an adult in good health.

V is TRBV5-6 and J is TRBJ1-6; 7 bases line up with TRBD1. The CDR3 extends over 14 amino acids. Trimming took 0 bases from V and 10 from J; bases not matched to a gene: 4. CDR1 SGHDT and CDR2 YYEEEE come from the germline V gene. This CDR3 is CASSLGRGWSPLHF. The CDR3 DNA sequence: TGTGCCAGCAGCTTGGGCAGGGGGTGGTCACCCCTCCACTTT.

The J gene is TRBJ1-6, the V gene TRBV30; 9 bases are a match to TRBD1. Germline values: CDR1 GTSNPN, CDR2 SVGIG (reference sequence). The trim removed 3 bases at V and 7 bases at J, leaving 4 bases unmatched. The CDR3 is 14 residues long. CDR3: CAWSRDRVNSPLHF. The CDR3 DNA reads as TGTGCCTGGAGCAGGGACAGGGTGAATTCACCCCTCCACTTT.

The chain uses TRBV6-6 and TRBJ1-4; D may be TRBD1 (6 bases). The CDR3 consists of 16 residues. Per the germline V gene, CDR1 is MNHNY and CDR2 is SVGAGI (reference sequence). V lost 0 bases, J lost 0 bases, and 8 bases lay in between. The CDR3 nucleotides are TGTGCCAGCAGTTACTCACAGGGTGCAACTAATGAAAAACTGTTTTTT. The encoded protein is CASSYSQGATNEKLFF.